This TCR beta chain was found in a study of T-cell memory formation after mild COVID-19. Study conclusions and caveats: Some SARS-CoV-2-responding clones were already detected in memory before infection.

This clonotype was picked up a small number of times. Its target is unknown. In germline, CDR1 is LNHNV, CDR2 YYDKDF (reference sequence). This CDR3 has 13 residues. The ends were cut back, 0 bases at V and 7 bases at J, with 9 bases in the middle. From 5'RACE with constant-segment primers came TCR alpha and TCR beta cDNA libraries that carried sample barcodes and UMIs. TCRdb redid the calling of the 5' RACE reads with MiXCR, one entry per CDR3 protein. This table has approximately 250,000 distinct CDR3 sequences, around 15% appearing once. The sequence came from a man aged 18 to 29 who had mild COVID-19 (a few samples of this study predate the infection). Cell type and time point are not known. The rearrangement joins TRBV15 to TRBJ1-1; D uncertain. Sequencing input: PBMCs or a T cell subset sorted from them (not recorded which). In nucleotides, the CDR3 is TGTGCCACCAGCAGAGACGGAGGCTATGAAGCTTTCTTT. Translating it yields CATSRDGGYEAFF. Full variable domain (rest looked up from reference TRBV15 and TRBJ1-1): DAMVIQNPRYQVTQFGKPVTLSCSQTLNHNVMYWYQQKSSQAPKLLFHYYDKDFNNEADTPDNFQSRRPNTSFCFLDIRSPGLGDTAMYLCATSRDGGYEAFFGQGTRLTVV.